Below, 26 T cell receptor beta chains from the same sample are listed, as sequenced in a study of shared clonotypes between healthy human individuals. The data were produced by immunoSEQ multiplex PCR, yet TCRdb's version contains in-frame clones alone and is incomplete. The sample yields approximately 1,500,000 clones, under 99% seen once. The source material was naive CD4+ T cells sorted from blood. Subset noted: CD45RA+ positively selected. The origin of the receptors is a man in his thirties or forties in good health.

V usage is TRBV4-3 and J usage is TRBJ2-1; 10 bases line up with TRBD2. CDR1 LGHNA and CDR2 YSLEER come from the germline V gene. The CDR3 extends over 18 amino acids. With 0 bases clipped from V and 3 bases from J, the junction kept 8 bases outside the gene matches. CDR3 amino acids: CASSQDLPTSGNYNEQFF. CDR3 DNA sequence: TGCGCCAGCAGCCAAGATTTACCCACTAGCGGGAACTACAATGAGCAGTTCTTC.

The chain recombines TRBV18 with TRBJ2-3; TRBD2 matches 7 bases. Germline assignment: CDR1 KGHSH and CDR2 LQKENI. Trimming took 3 bases from V and 0 from J; bases not matched to a gene: 6. The CDR3 has 16 amino acids. CDR3: CASSPWNSGSTDTQYF. The CDR3 nucleotides read TGTGCCAGCTCACCTTGGAATAGCGGGAGCACAGATACGCAGTATTTT. The complete variable domain, with remaining parts taken from reference TRBV18 and TRBJ2-3, reads NAGVMQNPRHLVRRRGQEARLRCSPMKGHSHVYWYRQLPEEGLKFMVYLQKENIIDESGMPKERFSAEFPKEGPSILRIQQVVRGDSAAYFCASSPWNSGSTDTQYFGPGTRLTVL.

A remark on this clone: This specimen includes other DNA sequences encoding the same CDR3. The chain carries TRBV28 and TRBJ1-2; TRBD1 might be the D (6 bases). The CDR3 is 12 residues long. V was clipped by 5 bases and J by 8 bases, with 12 bases between them. The germline CDR1 and CDR2 sequences are MDHEN and SYDVKM. Here the CDR3 DNA reads TGTGCCAGCAGTCTACAGGGCAGGGGCTACACCTTC. Translation: CASSLQGRGYTF.

The chain carries TRBV4-3 and TRBJ2-7; D ambiguous. Germline lookup yields CDR1 LGHNA and CDR2 YSLEER. Trimming removed 0 bases from V and 3 bases from J, with 21 bases in between. The CDR3 spans 18 residues. CDR3 nucleotide sequence: TGCGCCAGCAGCCAAGATTCACCCGAGGTAGGCAGTTTCTACGAGCAGTACTTC. Protein sequence: CASSQDSPEVGSFYEQYF.

Concerning this clone itself: This specimen includes other DNA sequences encoding the same CDR3. The V gene is TRBV30, the J gene TRBJ1-1; TRBD1 might be the D (6 bases). The CDR3 loop spans 13 amino acids. CDR1 is GTSNPN, CDR2 SVGIG, per germline (reference sequence). V shed 1 base and J shed 5 bases, with 11 bases lying between them. CDR3 region: CAWSATGNTEAFF. The CDR3 DNA follows: TGTGCCTGGAGTGCCACAGGGAATACTGAAGCTTTCTTT.

The chain combines TRBV11-3 with TRBJ1-2, with D uncertain. The germline V gene has CDR1 SGHNT and CDR2 YENEEA. The CDR3 extends over 12 amino acids. The CDR3 spells CGSPGIGDGYTF. Here the CDR3 DNA reads TGTGGATCCCCGGGTATTGGGGATGGCTACACCTTC.

The rearrangement links TRBV29-1 to TRBJ2-7; 11 bases are a match to TRBD2. Losses at the gene ends were 4 bases for V and 3 bases for J; bases not matched to a gene: 2. Germline CDR1 and CDR2: SQVTM and ANQGSEA. This CDR3 is 13 amino acids long. CDR3 region: CSVVGTSGYEQYF. Here the CDR3 DNA reads TGCAGCGTTGTTGGGACTAGCGGCTACGAGCAGTACTTC.

The gene calls are TRBV5-4 and TRBJ1-1; D unresolved. V was shortened by 1 base and J by 1 base, with 11 bases between the two germline ends. The CDR3 consists of 15 residues. Germline V gene sequence: CDR1 SGHNT, CDR2 YYREEE (reference sequence). The CDR3 protein is CASSLKASWNTEAFF. The CDR3 nucleotides read TGTGCCAGCAGCTTGAAGGCCTCCTGGAACACTGAAGCTTTCTTT.

A remark on this clone: Other DNA sequences in the same sample also yield this CDR3. CDR3 DNA sequence: TGTGCCAGCAGCCCTAGGATGAACACTGAAGCTTTCTTT. Translating gives CASSPRMNTEAFF. V gene TRBV7-9 combines with J gene TRBJ1-1; D unresolved. Trimming removed 5 bases at V and 0 bases at J, with 7 bases between. The CDR3 has 13 residues. Germline lookup yields CDR1 SEHNR and CDR2 FQNEAQ (reference sequence).

In regard to this clone: Other DNA sequences in this sample translate to the same CDR3. This chain uses TRBV4-1 with TRBJ2-7; TRBD2 matches 7 bases. After removal of 1 base from V and 4 bases from J, the junction contained 1 base not matched to a gene. Germline-derived CDR1 and CDR2 are MGHRA and YSYEKL. This CDR3 is 13 amino acids long. Here the CDR3 reads CASSQVLAYEQYF. CDR3 DNA sequence: TGCGCCAGCAGCCAAGTACTAGCGTACGAGCAGTACTTC.

This chain connects TRBV28 to TRBJ1-1, with 8 bases that match TRBD1. V lost 4 bases, J lost 3 bases, and 4 bases stayed unmatched. Germline V CDR1 and CDR2: MDHEN, SYDVKM. The CDR3 contains 14 residues. CDR3 loop: CASSSNRGYTEAFF. The CDR3 DNA follows: TGTGCCAGCAGTTCGAACAGGGGGTACACTGAAGCTTTCTTT.

The chain carries TRBV5-4 and TRBJ2-5, with 8 bases fitting TRBD1. V gave up 4 bases and J gave up 6 bases; unmatched junction bases: 17. The CDR3 covers 17 residues. Germline V CDR1 and CDR2: SGHNT, YYREEE (reference sequence). CDR3 sequence reads: CASSKGSSDRDVKTQYF. The CDR3 nucleotides read TGTGCCAGCAGCAAAGGGAGTTCGGACAGGGATGTGAAGACCCAGTACTTC.

The V call is TRBV19, the J call TRBJ1-1; D call uncertain. CDR3 length: 14 residues. The ends were cut back, 3 bases at V and 1 base at J, with 9 bases in the middle. In germline, CDR1 is LNHDA, CDR2 SQIVND (reference sequence). The CDR3 loop is CASSMLQPNTEAFF. The CDR3, as DNA: TGTGCCAGTAGTATGTTGCAGCCGAACACTGAAGCTTTCTTT.

This chain uses TRBV18 with TRBJ1-4; D may be TRBD1 (5 bases). CDR1 is KGHSH and CDR2 is LQKENI in the germline V gene. CDR3 length: 16 residues. With 2 bases removed from V and 0 bases from J, the gap between germline ends came to 10 bases. CDR3 sequence: CASSPGGTATNEKLFF. CDR3 sequence (DNA): TGTGCCAGCTCACCAGGGGGGACTGCAACTAATGAAAAACTGTTTTTT. Using reference TRBV18 and TRBJ1-4 for the parts outside the CDR3, the full variable domain is NAGVMQNPRHLVRRRGQEARLRCSPMKGHSHVYWYRQLPEEGLKFMVYLQKENIIDESGMPKERFSAEFPKEGPSILRIQQVVRGDSAAYFCASSPGGTATNEKLFFGSGTQLSVL.

V is TRBV4-2 and J is TRBJ2-7; D remains unclear. The CDR3 is 12 amino acids. Germline CDR1 is LGHNA and CDR2 is YNFKEQ. The ends were cut back, 1 base at V and 5 bases at J, with 6 bases in the middle. The CDR3 sequence is CASSQVVNEQYF. The CDR3 nucleotides are TGTGCCAGCAGCCAAGTTGTGAACGAGCAGTACTTC.

This chain uses TRBV18 with TRBJ2-6; 8 positions agree with TRBD1. The V segment lost 3 bases and the J segment 0 bases; nucleotides outside the gene matches: 10. The V gene's germline CDR1 is KGHSH and CDR2 LQKENI. The CDR3 loop spans 19 amino acids. The CDR3 DNA reads as TGTGCCAGCTCACCTGGACTGGGACAGGATGGCTCTGGGGCCAACGTCCTGACTTTC. Encoded protein: CASSPGLGQDGSGANVLTF.

Concerning this clone itself: Other DNA sequences in the sample encode the same CDR3. This chain uses TRBV9 with TRBJ2-5; D is possibly TRBD1 or TRBD2 (5 bases each). Germline V lookup: CDR1 SGDLS, CDR2 YYNGEE. The CDR3 loop spans 13 amino acids. Trimming cost V 1 base and J 5 bases, with 9 bases left between them. CDR3 in amino acids: CASSVRDRETQYF. The CDR3 nucleotides are TGTGCCAGCAGCGTACGGGACCGGGAGACCCAGTACTTC.

This chain joins TRBV4-3 and TRBJ1-5; TRBD1 aligns across 7 bases. V lost 3 bases, J lost 9 bases, and 5 bases stayed unmatched. Germline CDR1 is LGHNA and CDR2 is YSLEER. The CDR3 has 13 residues. CDR3 amino acids: CASSQRQGGPQHF. The DNA for the CDR3 is TGCGCCAGCAGCCAGAGACAGGGAGGGCCCCAGCATTTT.

The chain carries TRBV28 and TRBJ1-4, with TRBD1 matching over 7 bases. V was pared by 5 bases and J by 0 bases, with 18 bases of the junction left unmatched. The CDR3 runs 20 residues. In germline, CDR1 is MDHEN, CDR2 SYDVKM. CDR3 loop: CASSPRSYLGQAATNEKLFF. For the CDR3, the DNA is TGTGCCAGCAGTCCGCGTTCTTATCTCGGACAGGCCGCAACTAATGAAAAACTGTTTTTT.

V is TRBV27 and J is TRBJ2-3, with D possibly TRBD2 on 6 matching bases. Germline CDR1 reads MNHEY; CDR2 reads SMNVEV (reference sequence). This CDR3 comprises 15 residues. The V gene lost 2 bases and the J gene lost 6 bases, with 15 bases spanning the gap. The CDR3: CASSLNLGGWDTQYF. The DNA of the CDR3 is TGTGCCAGCAGTTTAAACCTGGGGGGTTGGGATACGCAGTATTTT.

This chain connects TRBV25-1 to TRBJ1-5, with D hard to call. Germline CDR1 reads MGHDK; CDR2 reads SYGVNS. The CDR3 covers 17 residues. With 2 bases removed from V and 0 bases from J, the gap between germline ends came to 14 bases. The CDR3 DNA is TGTGCCAGCAGTGAACCCCCGGACGGTGATAGCAATCAGCCCCAGCATTTT. It translates to CASSEPPDGDSNQPQHF. Filled out from reference TRBV25-1 and TRBJ1-5, the complete variable domain reads EADIYQTPRYLVIGTGKKITLECSQTMGHDKMYWYQQDPGMELHLIHYSYGVNSTEKGDLSSESTVSRIRTEHFPLTLESARPSHTSQYLCASSEPPDGDSNQPQHFGDGTRLSIL.

The chain has TRBV5-1 and TRBJ2-2; no definite D call. The CDR3 runs 16 residues. Germline assignment: CDR1 SGHRS and CDR2 YFSETQ. The ends were cut back, 0 bases at V and 4 bases at J, with 13 bases in the middle. The CDR3 coding sequence is TGCGCCAGCAGCTTGGTGGCAGGCCAGGCCACCGGGGAGCTGTTTTTT. It specifies CASSLVAGQATGELFF.

The chain has TRBV28 and TRBJ2-7; 12 bases agree with TRBD2. CDR3 length: 18 amino acids. V trimming: 2 bases; J trimming: 3 bases; junction bases outside the gene matches: 11. Germline V gene data show CDR1 as MDHEN and CDR2 as SYDVKM. Here the CDR3 reads CASSLGLAGLILRYEQYF. The CDR3 DNA is TGTGCCAGCAGTTTAGGACTAGCGGGACTTATTTTACGCTACGAGCAGTACTTC.

CDR3 nucleotides: TGTGCCAGCAGCTTCAGGGTGGGGCCCCAGCATTTT. This gives the protein CASSFRVGPQHF. The rearrangement uses TRBV5-8 and TRBJ1-5, with D tentatively TRBD1 (5 bases). Germline lookup yields CDR1 SGHTS and CDR2 YDEGEE. Trimming cost V 2 bases and J 9 bases, with 9 bases left between them. The CDR3 sequence is 12 residues long.

The chain is built from TRBV29-1 and TRBJ1-2; unclear D gene. With 4 bases removed from V and 0 bases from J, the gap between germline ends came to 12 bases. The CDR3 runs to 14 residues. The germline V gene encodes CDR1 SQVTM and CDR2 ANQGSEA. The CDR3 sequence: CSVALTTSNYGYTF. The DNA of the CDR3 is TGCAGCGTTGCCCTAACTACTTCTAACTATGGCTACACCTTC.

V gene TRBV7-9 combines with J gene TRBJ2-5, with 10 positions matching TRBD2. In germline, CDR1 is SEHNR, CDR2 FQNEAQ (reference sequence). This CDR3 is 16 amino acids long. V shed 1 base, J shed 1 base, and the junction held 3 bases outside the gene matches. The CDR3 DNA is TGTGCCAGCAGCTTAGGGGAGCGGGGGGGCCAAGAGACCCAGTACTTC. Amino acids: CASSLGERGGQETQYF.